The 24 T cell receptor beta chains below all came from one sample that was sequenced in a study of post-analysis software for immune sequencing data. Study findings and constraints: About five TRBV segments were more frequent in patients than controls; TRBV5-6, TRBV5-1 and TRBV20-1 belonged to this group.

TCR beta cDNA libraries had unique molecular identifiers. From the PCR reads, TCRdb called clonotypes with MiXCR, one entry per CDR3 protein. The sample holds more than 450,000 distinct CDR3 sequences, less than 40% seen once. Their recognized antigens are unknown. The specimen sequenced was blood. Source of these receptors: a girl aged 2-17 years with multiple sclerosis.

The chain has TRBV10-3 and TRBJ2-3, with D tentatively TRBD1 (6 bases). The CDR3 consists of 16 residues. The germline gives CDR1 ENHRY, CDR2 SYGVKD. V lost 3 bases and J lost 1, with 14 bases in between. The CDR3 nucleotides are TGTGCCATCAGTGATTCCACAGGGAGCCGCACAGATACGCAGTATTTT. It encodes CAISDSTGSRTDTQYF.

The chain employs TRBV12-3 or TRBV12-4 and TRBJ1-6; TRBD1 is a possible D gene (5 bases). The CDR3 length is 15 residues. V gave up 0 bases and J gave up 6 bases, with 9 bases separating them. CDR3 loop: CASSLAGDGNSPLHF. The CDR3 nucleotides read TGTGCCAGCAGTTTAGCAGGGGACGGTAATTCACCCCTCCACTTT.

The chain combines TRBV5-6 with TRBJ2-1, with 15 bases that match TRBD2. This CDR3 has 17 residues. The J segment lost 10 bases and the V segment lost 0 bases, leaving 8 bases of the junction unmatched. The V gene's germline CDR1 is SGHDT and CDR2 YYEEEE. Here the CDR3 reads CASSLGGLAGGNDEQFF. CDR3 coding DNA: TGTGCCAGCAGCTTGGGGGGACTAGCGGGGGGAAATGACGAGCAGTTCTTC.

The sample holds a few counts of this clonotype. CDR3 amino acids: CASSQDSGGAGQPQHF. DNA of the CDR3: TGTGCCAGCAGCCAAGATTCGGGGGGGGCCGGTCAGCCCCAGCATTTT. The chain recombines TRBV3-1 with TRBJ1-5; D is perhaps TRBD1 (6 bases). The CDR3 is 16 amino acids. Deletions cut 0 bases from V and 6 bases from J, with 15 bases between. Looked up from germline, CDR1 is LGHDT and CDR2 is YNNKEL (reference sequence).

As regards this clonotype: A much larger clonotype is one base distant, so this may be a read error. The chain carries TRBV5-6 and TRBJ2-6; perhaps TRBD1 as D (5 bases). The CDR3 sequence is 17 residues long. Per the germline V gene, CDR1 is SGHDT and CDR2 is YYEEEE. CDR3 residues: CASSPPSRDSGANALTF. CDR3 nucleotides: TGTGCCAGCAGCCCCCCGAGTCGCGATTCTGGGGCCAACGCCCTGACTTTC.

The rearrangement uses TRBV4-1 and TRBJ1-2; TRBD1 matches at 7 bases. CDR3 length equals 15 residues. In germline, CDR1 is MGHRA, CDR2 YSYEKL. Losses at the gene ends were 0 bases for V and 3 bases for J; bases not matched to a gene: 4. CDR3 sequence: CASSQEDRPYYGYTF. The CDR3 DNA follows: TGCGCCAGCAGCCAAGAGGACAGGCCGTACTATGGCTACACCTTC.

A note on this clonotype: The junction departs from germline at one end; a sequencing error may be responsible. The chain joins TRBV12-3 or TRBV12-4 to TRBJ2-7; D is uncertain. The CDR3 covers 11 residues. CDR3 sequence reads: CASSFLDEQYF. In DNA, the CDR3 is TGTGCCAGTAGTTTTCTGGACGAGCAGTACTTC.

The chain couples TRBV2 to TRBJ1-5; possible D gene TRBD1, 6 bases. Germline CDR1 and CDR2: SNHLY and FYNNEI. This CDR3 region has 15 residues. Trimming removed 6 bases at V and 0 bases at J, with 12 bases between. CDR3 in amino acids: CASSHRGGSNQPQHF. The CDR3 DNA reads TGTGCCAGCAGCCACCGAGGGGGTAGCAATCAGCCCCAGCATTTT.

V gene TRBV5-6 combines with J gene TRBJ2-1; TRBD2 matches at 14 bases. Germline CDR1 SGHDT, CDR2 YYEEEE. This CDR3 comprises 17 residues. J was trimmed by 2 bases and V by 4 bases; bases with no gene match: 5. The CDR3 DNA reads TGTGCCAGCAGCGGGACTAGCGGGGGCCTTCCCTACAATGAGCAGTTCTTC. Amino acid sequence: CASSGTSGGLPYNEQFF.

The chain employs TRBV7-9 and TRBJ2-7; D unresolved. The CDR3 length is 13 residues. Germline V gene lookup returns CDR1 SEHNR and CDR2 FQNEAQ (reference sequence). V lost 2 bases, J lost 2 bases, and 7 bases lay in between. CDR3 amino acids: CASSLRNTYEQYF. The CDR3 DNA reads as TGTGCCAGCAGCTTACGAAACACCTACGAGCAGTACTTC.

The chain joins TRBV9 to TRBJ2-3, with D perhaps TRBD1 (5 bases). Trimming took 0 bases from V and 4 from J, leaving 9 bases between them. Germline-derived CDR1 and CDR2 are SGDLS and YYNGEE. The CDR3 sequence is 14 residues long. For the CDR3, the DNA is TGTGCCAGCAGCGTAGGGGGCCCTTCAGATACGCAGTATTTT. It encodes CASSVGGPSDTQYF. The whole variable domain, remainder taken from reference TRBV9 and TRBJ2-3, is DSGVTQTPKHLITATGQRVTLRCSPRSGDLSVYWYQQSLDQGLQFLIQYYNGEERAKGNILERFSAQQFPDLHSELNLSSLELGDSALYFCASSVGGPSDTQYFGPGTRLTVL.

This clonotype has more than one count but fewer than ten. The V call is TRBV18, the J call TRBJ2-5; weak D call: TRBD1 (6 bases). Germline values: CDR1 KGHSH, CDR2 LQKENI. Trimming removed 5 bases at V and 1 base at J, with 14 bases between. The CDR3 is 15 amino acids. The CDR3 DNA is TGTGCCAGCTCATACCAGGGGCCCATCCAAGAGACCCAGTACTTC. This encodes CASSYQGPIQETQYF.

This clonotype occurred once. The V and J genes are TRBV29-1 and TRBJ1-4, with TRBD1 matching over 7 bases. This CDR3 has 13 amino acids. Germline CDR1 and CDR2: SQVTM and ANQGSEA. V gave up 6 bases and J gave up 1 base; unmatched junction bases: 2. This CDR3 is CSVYRGTNEKLFF. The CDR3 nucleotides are TGCAGCGTCTACAGGGGAACTAATGAAAAACTGTTTTTT.

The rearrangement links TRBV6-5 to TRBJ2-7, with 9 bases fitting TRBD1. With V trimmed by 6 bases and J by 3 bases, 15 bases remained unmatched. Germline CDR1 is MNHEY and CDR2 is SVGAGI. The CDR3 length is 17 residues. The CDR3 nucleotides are TGTGCCAGCAGCCGACCAATAACAGGGGGCTACAGCTACGAGCAGTACTTC. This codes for CASSRPITGGYSYEQYF.

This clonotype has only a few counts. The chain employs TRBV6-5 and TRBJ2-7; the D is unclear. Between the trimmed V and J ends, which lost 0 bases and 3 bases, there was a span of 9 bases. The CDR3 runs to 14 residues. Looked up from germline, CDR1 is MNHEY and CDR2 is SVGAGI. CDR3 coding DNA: TGTGCCAGCAGTTACTCGCCAGGTCTCTACGAGCAGTACTTC. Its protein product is CASSYSPGLYEQYF.

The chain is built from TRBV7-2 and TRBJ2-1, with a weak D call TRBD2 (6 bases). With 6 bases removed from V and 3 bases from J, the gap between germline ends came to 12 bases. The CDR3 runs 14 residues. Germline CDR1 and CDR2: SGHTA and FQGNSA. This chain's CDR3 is CASRGWGDYNEQFF. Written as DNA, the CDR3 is TGTGCCAGCAGGGGATGGGGGGACTACAATGAGCAGTTCTTC.

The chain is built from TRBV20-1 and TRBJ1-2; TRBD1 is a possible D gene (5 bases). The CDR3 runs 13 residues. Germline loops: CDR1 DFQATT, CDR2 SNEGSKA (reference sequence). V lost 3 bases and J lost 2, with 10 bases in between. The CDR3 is CSASTGPNYGYTF. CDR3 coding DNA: TGCAGTGCTAGTACAGGCCCGAACTATGGCTACACCTTC.

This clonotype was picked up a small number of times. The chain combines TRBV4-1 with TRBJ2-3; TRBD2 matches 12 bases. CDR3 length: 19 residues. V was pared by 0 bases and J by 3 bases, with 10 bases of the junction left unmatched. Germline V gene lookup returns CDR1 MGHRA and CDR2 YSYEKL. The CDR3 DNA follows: TGCGCCAGCAGCCAAGATCCCCCTAGCGGGGGGGCGGTGACAGATACGCAGTATTTT. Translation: CASSQDPPSGGAVTDTQYF.

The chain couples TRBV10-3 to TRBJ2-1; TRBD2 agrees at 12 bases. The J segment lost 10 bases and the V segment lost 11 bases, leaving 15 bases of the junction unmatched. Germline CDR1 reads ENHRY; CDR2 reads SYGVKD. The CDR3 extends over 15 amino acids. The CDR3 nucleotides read TGTGCCGTACGACCTAGCGGGGGGGACCGTCGAGAGCAGTTCTTC. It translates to CAVRPSGGDRREQFF.

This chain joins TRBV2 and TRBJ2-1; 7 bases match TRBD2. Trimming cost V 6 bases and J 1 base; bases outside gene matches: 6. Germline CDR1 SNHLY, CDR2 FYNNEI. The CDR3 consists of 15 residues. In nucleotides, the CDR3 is TGTGCCAGCAGATCTAGCGGACTTTCCTACAATGAGCAGTTCTTC. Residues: CASRSSGLSYNEQFF.

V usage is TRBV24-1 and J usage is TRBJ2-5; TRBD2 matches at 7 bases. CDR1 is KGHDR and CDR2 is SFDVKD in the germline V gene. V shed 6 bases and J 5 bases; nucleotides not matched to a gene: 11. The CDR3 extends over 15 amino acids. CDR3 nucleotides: TGTGCCACCAGTCAGGCGGGGGATGGGTCGGAGACCCAGTACTTC. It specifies CATSQAGDGSETQYF.

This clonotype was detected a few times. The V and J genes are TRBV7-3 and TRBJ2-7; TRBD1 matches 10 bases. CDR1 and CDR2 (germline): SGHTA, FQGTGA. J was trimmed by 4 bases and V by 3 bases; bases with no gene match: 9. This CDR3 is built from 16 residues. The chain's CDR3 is CASSLDPGQGPYEQYF. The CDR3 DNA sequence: TGTGCCAGCAGCTTGGACCCGGGACAGGGGCCTTACGAGCAGTACTTC. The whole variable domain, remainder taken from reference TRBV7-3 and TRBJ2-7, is GAGVSQTPSNKVTEKGKYVELRCDPISGHTALYWYRQSLGQGPEFLIYFQGTGAADDSGLPNDRFFAVRPEGSVSTLKIQRTERGDSAVYLCASSLDPGQGPYEQYFGPGTRLTVT.

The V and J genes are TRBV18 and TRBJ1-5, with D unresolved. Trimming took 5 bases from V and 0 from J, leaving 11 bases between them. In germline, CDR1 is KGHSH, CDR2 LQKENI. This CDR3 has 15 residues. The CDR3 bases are TGTGCCAGCTCAGAAGCAGCTTATAGCAATCAGCCCCAGCATTTT. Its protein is CASSEAAYSNQPQHF. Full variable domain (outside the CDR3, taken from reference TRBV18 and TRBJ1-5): NAGVMQNPRHLVRRRGQEARLRCSPMKGHSHVYWYRQLPEEGLKFMVYLQKENIIDESGMPKERFSAEFPKEGPSILRIQQVVRGDSAAYFCASSEAAYSNQPQHFGDGTRLSIL.

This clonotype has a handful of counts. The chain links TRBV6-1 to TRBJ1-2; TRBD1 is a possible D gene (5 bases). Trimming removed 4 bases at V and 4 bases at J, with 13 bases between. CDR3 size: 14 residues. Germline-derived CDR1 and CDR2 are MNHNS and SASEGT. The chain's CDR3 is CASSGGWVAYGYTF. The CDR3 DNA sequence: TGTGCCAGCAGTGGGGGGTGGGTCGCCTATGGCTACACCTTC.